The clone carrying this TCR beta chain was seen repeatedly, ten times or more. The antigen is not known. The CDR3 covers 14 residues. Between the trimmed V and J ends, which lost 3 bases and 7 bases, there was a span of 16 bases. The germline gives CDR1 SGDLS, CDR2 YYNGEE. Assay used: immunoSEQ multiplex PCR; TCRdb lists only in-frame clones, some missing. The sample holds about 63,000 clones, around 85% seen once. Systemic immunosuppression or autoimmune disease history was grounds to exclude patients. Samples were taken at baseline and on day 1 of cycles 4 and 7. These data belong to a study of OX40 agonist ivuxolimab in advanced cancers. Broader study findings: Among patients with partial responses at 0.1-3.0 mg/kg, clonal expansion was among the lowest. The study observed clonal expansion of CD4+ and CD8+ blood T cells by week 6 at 0.1 to 3.0 mg/kg.

The receptor was isolated from an adult with an advanced solid tumor such as melanoma, head and neck, liver or kidney cancer. The sample here was CD4+ or CD8+ T cells sorted from blood, taken in a trial of the OX40 agonist ivuxolimab. V is TRBV9 and J is TRBJ1-1; weak D call: TRBD1 (5 bases). The CDR3 reads CASSGTGGAGEAFF. The CDR3 DNA reads as TGTGCCAGCAGCGGGACTGGGGGAGCGGGTGAAGCTTTCTTT.